The 9 T cell receptor beta chains listed next were all sequenced from one sample in a study of blood T cells in healthy people across ages. A second PCR, run for about 7 to 11 cycles, used a sample-barcoded 5' primer plus a J-beta primer mix. TCRdb independently ran MiXCR on the 5' RACE reads; one entry per CDR3 protein. The top ten hold around an eighth of the sample, which has about 900,000 distinct CDR3 sequences, roughly 48% seen once. The sample was blood. The receptors derive from a man in his thirties or forties in good health.

The V and J genes are TRBV4-1 and TRBJ1-5; D call uncertain. The CDR3 spans 16 residues. Per the germline V gene, CDR1 is MGHRA and CDR2 is YSYEKL. Between the trimmed V and J ends, which lost 4 bases and 2 bases, there was a span of 15 bases. The CDR3 sequence: CASSPQRDFGNQPQHF. In nucleotides, the CDR3 is TGCGCCAGCAGCCCACAAAGGGATTTCGGCAATCAGCCCCAGCATTTT.

The rearrangement links TRBV29-1 to TRBJ2-7, with TRBD1 as a possible D gene (5 bases). CDR1 and CDR2 from the germline V gene are SQVTM and ANQGSEA. This CDR3 has 12 amino acids. V was trimmed by 2 bases and J by 4 bases, leaving 9 bases between them. The CDR3 is CSVERSGYEQYF. CDR3 in DNA: TGCAGCGTTGAAAGGTCAGGGTACGAGCAGTACTTC.

The chain has TRBV20-1 and TRBJ2-1; 10 nucleotides match TRBD1. CDR3 length: 20 residues. In germline, CDR1 is DFQATT, CDR2 SNEGSKA (reference sequence). V lost 0 bases, J lost 0 bases, and 14 bases stayed unmatched. Here the CDR3 DNA reads TGCAGTGCTAGAGATATGGGGGGACACGGACAGGGGGGCTCCTACAATGAGCAGTTCTTC. This translates into CSARDMGGHGQGGSYNEQFF.

The chain carries TRBV6-2 or TRBV6-3 and TRBJ2-3; 7 positions match TRBD1. Germline assignment: CDR1 MNHEY and CDR2 SVGEGT. The CDR3 totals 15 residues. The trim removed 4 bases at V and 0 bases at J, leaving 4 bases unmatched. The DNA of the CDR3 is TGTGCCAGCAGTTGGGGGACAGATAGCACAGATACGCAGTATTTT. Translating gives CASSWGTDSTDTQYF.

This chain uses TRBV5-1 with TRBJ2-7; 10 nucleotides match TRBD2. With 4 bases clipped from V and 4 bases from J, the junction kept 5 bases outside the gene matches. CDR1 is SGHRS, CDR2 YFSETQ, per germline. The CDR3 has 14 amino acids. CDR3 residues: CASSLGTSEYEQYF. CDR3 bases: TGCGCCAGCAGCCTCGGGACTAGCGAGTACGAGCAGTACTTC.

Comments on this clonotype: One base away lies a much larger clone, so this may be a sequencing read error. The CDR3 sequence: CASSGQLYNEQYF. Written as DNA, the CDR3 is TGTGCCAGCAGTGGGCAGCTATACAATGAGCAGTACTTC. The genes are TRBV7-2 and TRBJ2-1; D not certain. The J call may be in error: the DNA end matches TRBJ2-7 better. CDR1 SGHTA and CDR2 FQGNSA come from the germline V gene. CDR3 length: 13 amino acids.

This chain links TRBV9 with TRBJ2-1; 7 bases agree with TRBD2. The CDR3 covers 19 residues. The V and J ends lost 0 bases and 9 bases, in that order; junction bases with no gene match: 21. Germline assignment: CDR1 SGDLS and CDR2 YYNGEE. CDR3 DNA sequence: TGTGCCAGCAGCGTAGGTGCGGGCGGGGGTCCCTCGTACGGGGCTGAGCAGTTCTTC. This translates into CASSVGAGGGPSYGAEQFF.

This clonotype appeared a few times. The genes are TRBV24-1 and TRBJ1-5, with 10 bases matching TRBD1. The CDR3 is 17 amino acids. Germline-derived CDR1 and CDR2 are KGHDR and SFDVKD. With 2 bases clipped from V and 3 bases from J, the junction kept 6 bases outside the gene matches. CDR3 in DNA: TGTGCCACCAGTGATTCCCGGACAGGGGGGGTCAATCAGCCCCAGCATTTT. Protein product: CATSDSRTGGVNQPQHF.

The rearrangement joins TRBV5-1 to TRBJ2-5; possibly TRBD1 for D (6 bases). Judging by the DNA end, TRBJ2-7 fits better; the J call may be wrong. The CDR3 totals 15 residues. CDR1 and CDR2 (germline): SGHRS, YFSETQ. CDR3 protein: CASSWGHRDTYEQYF. DNA of the CDR3: TGCGCCAGCAGCTGGGGACATCGAGACACCTACGAGCAGTACTTC.